One and the same sample provided the 20 T cell receptor beta chains below, sequenced in a study of blood T cell repertoires in COVID-19. The protocol was immunoSEQ multiplex PCR, while the TCRdb copy is restricted to in-frame clones and leaves out a portion. The sample lists tens of thousands of clones; approximately 91% were seen once. The sample was peripheral blood. These receptors all come from a man aged 50-59 years with active COVID-19.

Here the CDR3 reads CASSPSGTGVLLYEQYV. The CDR3 DNA reads TGTGCCAGCAGCCCCTCCGGGACAGGGGTTCTCTTGTACGAGCAGTACGTC. The chain joins TRBV5-6 to TRBJ2-7, with 10 bases identical to TRBD1. Germline V gene lookup returns CDR1 SGHDT and CDR2 YYEEEE. After removal of 4 bases from V and 4 bases from J, the junction contained 14 bases not matched to a gene. The CDR3 length is 17 residues.

The genes are TRBV3-1 (or the pseudogene TRBV3-2) and TRBJ2-5; TRBD1 matches at 7 bases. Unmatched junction bases numbered 4, after V lost 4 bases and J lost 5 bases. Germline V gives CDR1 LGHDT, CDR2 YNNKEL (reference sequence). The CDR3 sequence is 13 residues long. The CDR3 nucleotides are TGTGCCAGCAGCCCCGACAGGGAGGAGACCCAGTACTTC. It yields the protein CASSPDREETQYF.

The chain is built from TRBV7-3 and TRBJ1-2, with D maybe TRBD1 (6 bases). V lost 0 bases and J lost 8, with 10 bases in between. The V gene's germline CDR1 is SGHTA and CDR2 FQGTGA. The CDR3 extends over 13 amino acids. CDR3: CASSLTGQTGYTF. CDR3 coding DNA: TGTGCCAGCAGCTTAACCGGACAGACGGGCTACACCTTC.

In its sample, this clone was seen a few times. The genes are TRBV5-6 and TRBJ1-3; D perhaps matches TRBD1 (6 bases). Trimming pared 1 base from V and 7 bases from J, leaving 21 bases between. CDR1 and CDR2 from the germline V gene are SGHDT and YYEEEE. This CDR3 contains 17 residues. The CDR3, as DNA: TGTGCCAGCAGCTTGACGCTAACAGGGCTGATCGCCAACACCATATATTTT. Protein product: CASSLTLTGLIANTIYF.

This clone was seen once. The chain recombines TRBV30 with TRBJ2-3; D is ambiguous. Germline CDR1 and CDR2: GTSNPN and SVGIG (reference sequence). The CDR3 has 13 residues. V was shortened by 2 bases and J by 4 bases, with 10 bases between the two germline ends. The CDR3 reads CAWSTTAADTQYF. In DNA form, the CDR3 reads TGTGCCTGGAGTACTACTGCGGCAGATACGCAGTATTTT.

The chain has TRBV9 and TRBJ2-3, with TRBD2 matching 15 bases. J was trimmed by 2 bases and V by 2 bases; bases with no gene match: 3. CDR3 length: 17 residues. The V gene's germline CDR1 is SGDLS and CDR2 YYNGEE. Written as DNA, the CDR3 is TGTGCCAGCAGCGTCGGGACTAGCGGGGGGTTCACAGATACGCAGTATTTT. This translates into CASSVGTSGGFTDTQYF. The entire variable domain, with the rest obtained from reference TRBV9 and TRBJ2-3, is as follows: DSGVTQTPKHLITATGQRVTLRCSPRSGDLSVYWYQQSLDQGLQFLIQYYNGEERAKGNILERFSAQQFPDLHSELNLSSLELGDSALYFCASSVGTSGGFTDTQYFGPGTRLTVL.

The chain uses TRBV19 and TRBJ1-2, with 8 nucleotides matching TRBD1. CDR1 LNHDA and CDR2 SQIVND come from the germline V gene (reference sequence). The CDR3 extends over 13 amino acids. Germline trimming cut 6 bases from V and 3 bases from J; bases unmatched to any gene: 3. CDR3 sequence: CASSLTGDYGYTF. The CDR3 bases are TGTGCCAGTAGCTTGACAGGGGACTATGGCTACACCTTC.

This chain links TRBV7-9 with TRBJ2-4; D not resolved. With 1 base removed from V and 7 bases from J, the gap between germline ends came to 11 bases. CDR1 is SEHNR, CDR2 FQNEAQ, per germline (reference sequence). CDR3 length equals 14 residues. CDR3 coding DNA: TGTGCCAGCAGCTTAGGGGTGGGCCTGAACATTCAGTACTTC. Amino acids: CASSLGVGLNIQYF.

The rearrangement uses TRBV7-2 and TRBJ2-1, with D tentatively TRBD2 (5 bases). The length of the CDR3 is 17 residues. The V end lost 1 base, the J end lost 0 bases, and 13 bases lay between the germline ends. Germline V CDR1 and CDR2: SGHTA, FQGNSA. This chain's CDR3 is CASSLEIAFSSYNEQFF. The CDR3 DNA follows: TGTGCCAGCAGCTTAGAGATAGCGTTCAGCTCCTACAATGAGCAGTTCTTC.

This rearrangement joins TRBV7-2 to TRBJ2-2, with TRBD2 matching 14 bases. The CDR3 sequence is 17 residues long. The V and J ends lost 5 bases and 5 bases, in that order; junction bases with no gene match: 7. The germline V gene has CDR1 SGHTA and CDR2 FQGNSA. The CDR3 reads CASSGTSGGPGTGELFF. The DNA of the CDR3 is TGTGCCAGCAGCGGGACTAGCGGGGGCCCGGGGACCGGGGAGCTGTTTTTT.

The J gene is TRBJ1-2, the V gene TRBV2; 8 bases align to TRBD1. V trimming: 2 bases; J trimming: 2 bases; junction bases outside the gene matches: 4. Germline CDR1 reads SNHLY; CDR2 reads FYNNEI. The CDR3 spans 15 residues. CDR3 DNA sequence: TGTGCCAGCAGTGAACGACAGGGGTCGAACTATGGCTACACCTTC. It yields the protein CASSERQGSNYGYTF.

This clone showed up just once. This chain uses TRBV14 with TRBJ2-7; the match to TRBD1 covers 8 bases. The CDR3 totals 14 residues. Trimming took 8 bases from V and 1 from J; bases not matched to a gene: 7. From germline, CDR1 is SGHDN and CDR2 FVKESK. The CDR3 DNA reads TGTGCCAGCGAAGCCCGGACAGGGTCCTACGAGCAGTACTTC. Residues: CASEARTGSYEQYF. The whole variable domain, remainder taken from reference TRBV14 and TRBJ2-7, is EAGVTQFPSHSVIEKGQTVTLRCDPISGHDNLYWYRRVMGKEIKFLLHFVKESKQDESGMPNNRFLAERTGGTYSTLKVQPAELEDSGVYFCASEARTGSYEQYFGPGTRLTVT.

J is TRBJ2-1 and V is TRBV6-4, with TRBD2 matching 9 bases. J gave up 3 bases and V 8 bases, and 5 bases lay outside the gene matches. CDR1 MRHNA and CDR2 SNTAGT come from the germline V gene. The length of the CDR3 is 14 residues. The DNA of the CDR3 is TGTGCCAGCGCTTTAGCGGGGGACTACAATGAGCAGTTCTTC. Protein sequence: CASALAGDYNEQFF.

This chain uses TRBV6-6 with TRBJ2-5, with TRBD2 identical over 13 bases. Trimming cost V 5 bases and J 2 bases; bases outside gene matches: 11. Germline CDR1 MNHNY, CDR2 SVGAGI (reference sequence). This CDR3 comprises 18 residues. The CDR3 protein is CASSRTSGGLGRQETQYF. CDR3 nucleotide sequence: TGTGCCAGCAGTCGGACTAGCGGGGGCCTAGGTCGGCAAGAGACCCAGTACTTC.

This sequence joins TRBV11-2 and TRBJ1-3, with TRBD1 identical over 8 bases. Unmatched junction bases numbered 6, after V lost 4 bases and J lost 4 bases. CDR1 and CDR2 (germline): SGHAT, FQNNGV. The CDR3 length is 15 residues. The CDR3 DNA is TGTGCCAGCAGCTCGGACAGGGCATTCGGAAACACCATATATTTT. Residues: CASSSDRAFGNTIYF. The variable domain in full, completed from reference TRBV11-2 and TRBJ1-3, reads EAGVAQSPRYKIIEKRQSVAFWCNPISGHATLYWYQQILGQGPKLLIQFQNNGVVDDSQLPKDRFSAERLKGVDSTLKIQPAKLEDSAVYLCASSSDRAFGNTIYFGEGSWLTVV.

This rearrangement joins TRBV7-9 to TRBJ1-2; D unresolved. The CDR3 runs 15 residues. Trimming cost V 4 bases and J 3 bases, with 15 bases left between them. Germline V gene lookup returns CDR1 SEHNR and CDR2 FQNEAQ (reference sequence). The DNA for the CDR3 is TGTGCCAGCAGCTCCACAGTAATCGGGGACTATGGCTACACCTTC. Protein sequence: CASSSTVIGDYGYTF.

This clone was counted once. This chain connects TRBV7-2 to TRBJ2-1; TRBD2 matches at 9 bases. Trimming at V came to 5 bases and at J to 6 bases, leaving 2 bases not matched to a gene. Germline V gene data show CDR1 as SGHTA and CDR2 as FQGNSA. This CDR3 is 13 amino acids long. The CDR3: CASSQGLANEQFF. The CDR3 DNA reads as TGTGCCAGCAGCCAGGGACTAGCCAATGAGCAGTTCTTC.

Written as DNA, the CDR3 is TGTGCCAGCAGTTACGCGGGGGGCTACGAGCAGTACTTC. It translates to CASSYAGGYEQYF. This chain joins TRBV6-2 or TRBV6-3 and TRBJ2-7, with 8 bases that match TRBD2. J lost 3 bases, V lost 2 bases, and 0 bases had no gene match. This CDR3 is 13 amino acids long. The V gene's germline CDR1 is MNHEY and CDR2 SVGEGT.

This clone appeared once. The chain joins TRBV4-1 to TRBJ1-1, with 9 bases identical to TRBD1. V lost 4 bases and J lost 1; bases outside the gene matches: 4. CDR3 length: 15 amino acids. Germline CDR1 is MGHRA and CDR2 is YSYEKL. The CDR3 nucleotides are TGCGCCAGCAGCCCCCGACAGGGGGGGAACACTGAAGCTTTCTTT. Translation gives CASSPRQGGNTEAFF.

This chain joins TRBV28 and TRBJ2-7, with TRBD1 matching 10 bases. The CDR3 loop spans 15 amino acids. The V and J ends lost 3 bases and 6 bases, in that order; junction bases with no gene match: 8. CDR1 is MDHEN and CDR2 is SYDVKM in the germline V gene. This CDR3 reads CASSFSGGTGAEQYF. Written as DNA, the CDR3 is TGTGCCAGCAGTTTTTCCGGAGGGACAGGGGCCGAGCAGTACTTC.